This TCR beta chain was recorded in a study of T-cell reconstitution after alpha-beta-depleted transplantation in children. Study-wide results and limits: Hyperexpanded clones declined; after one year, newly produced T cells mostly supplied diversity.

The library targeted TCRbeta and was prepared with unique molecular identifiers. TCRdb called the PCR reads again in MiXCR, with one record for every CDR3 protein. The table has 250,000 to 300,000 distinct CDR3 sequences, around 7.1% seen once. This clonotype showed up many times. Its antigen is unknown. V was shortened by 0 bases and J by 4 bases, with 9 bases between the two germline ends. Germline values: CDR1 LNHNV, CDR2 YYDKDF (reference sequence). This CDR3 region has 14 residues. The specimen was peripheral blood, collected 360 days after TCRalphabeta/CD19-depleted stem cell transplant. The chain employs TRBV15 and TRBJ1-2; D unclear. The receptor's source is a female patient under 10 years old who had a stem cell transplant for Fanconi anemia, so the T cells may come from the graft donor. The CDR3 is CATSRDRTIYGYTF. For the CDR3, the DNA is TGTGCCACCAGCAGAGATCGGACCATCTATGGCTACACCTTC.